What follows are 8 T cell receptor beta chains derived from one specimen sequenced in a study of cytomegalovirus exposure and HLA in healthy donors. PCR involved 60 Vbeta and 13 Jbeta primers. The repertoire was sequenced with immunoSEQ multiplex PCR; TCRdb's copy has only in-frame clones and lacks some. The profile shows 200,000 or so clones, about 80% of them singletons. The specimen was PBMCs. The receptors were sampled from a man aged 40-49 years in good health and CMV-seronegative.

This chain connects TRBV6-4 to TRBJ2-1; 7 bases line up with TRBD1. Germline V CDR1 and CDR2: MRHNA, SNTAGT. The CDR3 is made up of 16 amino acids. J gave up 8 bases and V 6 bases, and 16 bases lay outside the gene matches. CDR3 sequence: CASRPRDSNNLHEQFF. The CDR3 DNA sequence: TGTGCCAGCAGGCCCCGGGACAGCAATAATTTGCATGAGCAGTTCTTC.

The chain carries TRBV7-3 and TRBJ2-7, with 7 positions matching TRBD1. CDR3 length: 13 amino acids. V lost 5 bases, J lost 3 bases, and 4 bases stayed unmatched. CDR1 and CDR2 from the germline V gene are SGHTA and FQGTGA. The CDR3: CASSPRQGYEQYF. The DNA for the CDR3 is TGTGCCAGCAGCCCAAGACAGGGCTACGAGCAGTACTTC.

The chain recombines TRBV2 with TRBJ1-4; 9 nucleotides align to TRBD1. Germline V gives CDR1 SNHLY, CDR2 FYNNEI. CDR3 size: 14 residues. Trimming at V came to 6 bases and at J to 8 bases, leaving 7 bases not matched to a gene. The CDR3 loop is CASRYRGLGEKLFF. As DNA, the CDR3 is TGTGCCAGCAGGTACAGGGGGCTTGGGGAAAAACTGTTTTTT. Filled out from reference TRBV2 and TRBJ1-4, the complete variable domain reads EPEVTQTPSHQVTQMGQEVILRCVPISNHLYFYWYRQILGQKVEFLVSFYNNEISEKSEIFDDQFSVERPDGSNFTLKIRSTKLEDSAMYFCASRYRGLGEKLFFGSGTQLSVL.

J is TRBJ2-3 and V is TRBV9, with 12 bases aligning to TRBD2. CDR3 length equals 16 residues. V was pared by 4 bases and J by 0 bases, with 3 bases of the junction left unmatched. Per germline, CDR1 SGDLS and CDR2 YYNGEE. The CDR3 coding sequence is TGTGCCAGCAGCCGGACTAGCGGGGCTAGCACAGATACGCAGTATTTT. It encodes CASSRTSGASTDTQYF.

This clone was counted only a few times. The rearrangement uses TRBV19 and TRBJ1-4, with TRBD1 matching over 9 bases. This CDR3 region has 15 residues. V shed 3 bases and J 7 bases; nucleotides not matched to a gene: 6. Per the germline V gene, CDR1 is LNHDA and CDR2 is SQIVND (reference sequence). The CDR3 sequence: CASSMAGTGSEKLFF. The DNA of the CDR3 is TGTGCCAGTAGTATGGCCGGGACAGGGTCTGAAAAACTGTTTTTT.

CDR3 in DNA: TGCGCCAGCACGGGAGAGACCCAGTACTTC. Translating gives CASTGETQYF. This sequence joins TRBV5-1 and TRBJ2-5; no clear D. From germline, CDR1 is SGHRS and CDR2 YFSETQ. The V end lost 6 bases, the J end lost 4 bases, and 4 bases lay between the germline ends. This CDR3 has 10 residues.

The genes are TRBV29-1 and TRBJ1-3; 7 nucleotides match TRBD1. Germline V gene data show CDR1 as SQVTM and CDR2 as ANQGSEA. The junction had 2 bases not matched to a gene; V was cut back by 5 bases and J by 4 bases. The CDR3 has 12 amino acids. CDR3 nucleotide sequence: TGCAGCGTTAGGACAGGAGGAAACACCATATATTTT. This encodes CSVRTGGNTIYF.

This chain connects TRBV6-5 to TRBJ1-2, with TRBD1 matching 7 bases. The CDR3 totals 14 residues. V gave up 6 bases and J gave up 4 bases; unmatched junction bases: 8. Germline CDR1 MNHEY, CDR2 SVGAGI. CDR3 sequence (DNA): TGTGCCAGCAGGAGAGCTACAGGGGCCTATGGCTACACCTTC. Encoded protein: CASRRATGAYGYTF.